This TCR beta chain was sequenced during a study of blood T cell repertoires in COVID-19. Background on the study: Both acute and convalescent COVID-19 samples were obtained from the United States, Italy and Spain. The analysed material was cDNA or gDNA that came from T cells, B-cell-depleted T cells, or PBMCs.

The germline CDR1 and CDR2 sequences are SGHTA and FQGNSA. V shed 1 base and J shed 9 bases, with 12 bases lying between them. CDR3 length: 13 amino acids. As processed by the authors: By means of reference gene primer amplification, nucleated cell counts were estimated. TCRdb's copy holds only in-frame clones and misses some; the assay was immunoSEQ multiplex PCR. That table gives V, J and clone size, and the DNA gave D and trimming. The sample has around 700,000 clones; just under 90% are singletons. This clone was counted between two and nine times. The chain joins TRBV7-2 to TRBJ1-1; D possibly corresponds to TRBD1 (5 bases). Material: peripheral blood. This clonotype was obtained from a woman in her late teens or twenties with acute or convalescent COVID-19. The CDR3 bases are TGTGCCAGCAGCTTAGGCCTCCAGGGCAAAGCTTTCTTT. Its protein product is CASSLGLQGKAFF.